This T cell receptor (beta chain) derives from a study of shared clonotypes between healthy human individuals. Study summary: Donors consisted of two women and a few men between 18 and 49.

With regard to this clone: Its specificity is unknown.

The germline CDR1 and CDR2 sequences are MGHDK and SYGVNS. V was shortened by 4 bases and J by 5 bases, with 9 bases between the two germline ends. The CDR3 covers 12 residues. Overall study results and limits: Generally, naive subsets came out with larger estimated richness than memory subsets.

Naive CD8 cells lacked CD45RO, underwent positive selection for CCR7 and left out terminally differentiated effector memory CD45RA+ cells. Donors comprised healthy HIV-negative adults lacking recent acute infections or vaccinations. Only in-frame clones appear in the TCRdb table, and some are missing; sequencing was by immunoSEQ multiplex PCR. There are hundreds of thousands of clones in the sample; around 93% occur only once, and around 24% lies in the top ten. V gene TRBV25-1 combines with J gene TRBJ2-7; D is ambiguous. The TCR comes from a man aged 25 to 45 in good health. Sequencing was carried out using naive CD8+ T cells sorted from blood. CDR3 amino acids: CASSGGSDEQYF. CDR3 nucleotide sequence: TGTGCCAGCAGTGGTGGTAGTGACGAGCAGTACTTC.